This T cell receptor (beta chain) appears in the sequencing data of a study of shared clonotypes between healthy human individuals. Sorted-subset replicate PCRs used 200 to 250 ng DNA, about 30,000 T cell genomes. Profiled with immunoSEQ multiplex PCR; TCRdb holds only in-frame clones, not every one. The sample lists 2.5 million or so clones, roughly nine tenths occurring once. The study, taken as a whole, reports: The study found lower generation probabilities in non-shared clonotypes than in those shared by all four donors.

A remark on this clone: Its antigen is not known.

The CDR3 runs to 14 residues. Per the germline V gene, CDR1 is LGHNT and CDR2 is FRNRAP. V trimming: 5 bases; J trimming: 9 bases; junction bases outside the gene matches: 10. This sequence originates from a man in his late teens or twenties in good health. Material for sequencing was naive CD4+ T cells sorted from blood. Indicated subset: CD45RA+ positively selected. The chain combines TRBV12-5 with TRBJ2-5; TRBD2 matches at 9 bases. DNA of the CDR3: TGTGCTAGTGGTCTTAGCGGGAGCGGTGGGTCCCAGTACTTC. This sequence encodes CASGLSGSGGSQYF. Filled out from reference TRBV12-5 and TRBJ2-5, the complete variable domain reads DARVTQTPRHKVTEMGQEVTMRCQPILGHNTVFWYRQTMMQGLELLAYFRNRAPLDDSGMPKDRFSAEMPDATLATLKIQPSEPRDSAVYFCASGLSGSGGSQYFGPGTRLLVL.